This TCR beta chain originates from a study of blood T cell repertoires in COVID-19. As for the study in general: Italy, Spain and the United States were the sources of the convalescent and acute COVID-19 samples. The analysed material was cDNA or gDNA that came from T cells, B-cell-depleted T cells, or PBMCs.

The authors' processing: From reference gene primer amplification, estimates of nucleated cell counts were derived. TCRdb keeps only in-frame clones here, not all; method: immunoSEQ multiplex PCR. V and J calls and clone size are as listed in that table; D and trimming were resolved from the DNA. The data show 110,000 or so clones, 85% seen once. Sequencing was performed on peripheral blood. The receptor was derived from a human donor in a cohort sampled during active COVID-19.

The CDR3 is CASSPPGGLQPQHF. The CDR3 DNA reads as TGTGCCAGCTCACCACCGGGAGGGCTCCAGCCCCAGCATTTT. The chain couples TRBV18 to TRBJ1-5, with D uncertain. Per the germline V gene, CDR1 is KGHSH and CDR2 is LQKENI. The CDR3 has 14 amino acids. Trimming removed 0 bases from V and 7 bases from J, with 10 bases in between.